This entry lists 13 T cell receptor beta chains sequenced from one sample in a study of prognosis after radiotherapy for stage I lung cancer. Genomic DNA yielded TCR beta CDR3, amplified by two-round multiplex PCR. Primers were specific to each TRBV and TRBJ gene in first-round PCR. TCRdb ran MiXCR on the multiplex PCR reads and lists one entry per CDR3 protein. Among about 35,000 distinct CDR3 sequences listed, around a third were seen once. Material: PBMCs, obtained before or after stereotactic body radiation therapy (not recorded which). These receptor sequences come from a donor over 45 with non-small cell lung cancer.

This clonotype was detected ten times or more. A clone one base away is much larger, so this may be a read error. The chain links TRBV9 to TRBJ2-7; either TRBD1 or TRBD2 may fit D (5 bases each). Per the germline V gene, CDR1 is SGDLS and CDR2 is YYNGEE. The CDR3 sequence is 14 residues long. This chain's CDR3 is CANSVTGTAYEQYF. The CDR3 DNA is TGTGCCAACAGCGTAACCGGGACGGCCTACGAGCAGTACTTC.

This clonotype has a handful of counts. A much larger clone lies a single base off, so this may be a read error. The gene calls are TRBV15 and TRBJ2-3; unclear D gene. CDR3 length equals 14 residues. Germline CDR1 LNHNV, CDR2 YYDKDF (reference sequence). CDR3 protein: CATSGDSRTDTQYF. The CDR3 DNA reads TGTGCCACCAGCGGAGATTCCCGCACAGATACGCAGTATTTT. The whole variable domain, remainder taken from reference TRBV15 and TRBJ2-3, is DAMVIQNPRYQVTQFGKPVTLSCSQTLNHNVMYWYQQKSSQAPKLLFHYYDKDFNNEADTPDNFQSRRPNTSFCFLDIRSPGLGDTAMYLCATSGDSRTDTQYFGPGTRLTVL.

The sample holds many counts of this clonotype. The CDR3 here is CASSRDTNSPLHF. The CDR3 DNA reads as TGTGCCAGCAGCCGGGACACTAATTCACCCCTCCACTTT. The V call is TRBV6-4, the J call TRBJ1-6, with D perhaps TRBD1 (6 bases). The germline V and J ends were trimmed by 6 bases and 6 bases, with 9 bases remaining between them. CDR1 MRHNA and CDR2 SNTAGT come from the germline V gene. The length of the CDR3 is 13 residues.

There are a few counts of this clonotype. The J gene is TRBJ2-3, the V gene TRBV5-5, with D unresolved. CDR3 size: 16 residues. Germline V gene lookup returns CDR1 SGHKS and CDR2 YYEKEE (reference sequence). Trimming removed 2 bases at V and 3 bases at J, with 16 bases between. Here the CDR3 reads CASSFGPITVTDTQYF. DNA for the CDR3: TGTGCCAGCAGCTTTGGACCCATAACGGTAACAGATACGCAGTATTTT.

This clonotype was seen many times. The CDR3 region is CASSLGQSSYEQYF. The DNA of the CDR3 is TGCGCCAGCAGCTTGGGACAGAGCTCCTACGAGCAGTACTTC. The chain couples TRBV5-1 to TRBJ2-7; the D gene is possibly TRBD1 (5 bases). V lost 0 bases, J lost 0 bases, and 7 bases lay in between. The length of the CDR3 is 14 residues. CDR1 and CDR2 from the germline V gene are SGHRS and YFSETQ.

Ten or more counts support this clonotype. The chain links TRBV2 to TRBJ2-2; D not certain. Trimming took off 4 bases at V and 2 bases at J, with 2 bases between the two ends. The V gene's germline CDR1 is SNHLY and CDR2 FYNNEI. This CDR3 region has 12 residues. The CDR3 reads CASSGNTGELFF. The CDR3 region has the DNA TGTGCCAGCAGTGGAAACACCGGGGAGCTGTTTTTT.

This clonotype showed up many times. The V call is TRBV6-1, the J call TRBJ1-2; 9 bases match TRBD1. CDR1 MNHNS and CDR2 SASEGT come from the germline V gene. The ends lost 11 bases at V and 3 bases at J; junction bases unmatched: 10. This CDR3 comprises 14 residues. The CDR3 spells CAGKQGAIDYGYTF. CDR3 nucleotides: TGTGCCGGCAAACAGGGGGCGATTGACTATGGCTACACCTTC.

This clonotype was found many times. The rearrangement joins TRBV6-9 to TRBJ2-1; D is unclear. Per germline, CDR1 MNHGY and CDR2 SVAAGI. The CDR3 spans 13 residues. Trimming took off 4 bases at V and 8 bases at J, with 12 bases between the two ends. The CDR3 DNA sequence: TGTGCCAGCAGTTCCTCCCGGAGCCATGAGCAGTTCTTC. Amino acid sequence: CASSSSRSHEQFF.

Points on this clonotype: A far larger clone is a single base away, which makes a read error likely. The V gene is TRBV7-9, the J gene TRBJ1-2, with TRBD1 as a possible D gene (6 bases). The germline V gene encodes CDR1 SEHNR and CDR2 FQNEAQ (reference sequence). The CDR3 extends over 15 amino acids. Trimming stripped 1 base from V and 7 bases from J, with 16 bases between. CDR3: CASSLVGGPSCGYTF. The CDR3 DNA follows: TGTGCCAGCAGCTTAGTGGGGGGCCCCAGCTGTGGCTACACCTTC.

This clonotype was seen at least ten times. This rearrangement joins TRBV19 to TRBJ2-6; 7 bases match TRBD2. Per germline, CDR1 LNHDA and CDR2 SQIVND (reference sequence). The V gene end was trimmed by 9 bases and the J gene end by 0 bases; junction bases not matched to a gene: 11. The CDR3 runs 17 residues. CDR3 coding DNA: TGTGCCAGCGCCCCGGGGGAGGGGTTCTCTGGGGCCAACGTCCTGACTTTC. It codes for CASAPGEGFSGANVLTF.

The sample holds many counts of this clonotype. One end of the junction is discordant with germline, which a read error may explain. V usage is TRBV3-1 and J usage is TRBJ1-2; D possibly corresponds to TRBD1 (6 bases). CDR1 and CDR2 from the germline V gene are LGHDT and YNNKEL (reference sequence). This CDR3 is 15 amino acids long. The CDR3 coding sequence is TGTGCCAGCAGCCAACTCGACAGGACTAACTGTGGCTACACCTTC. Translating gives CASSQLDRTNCGYTF.

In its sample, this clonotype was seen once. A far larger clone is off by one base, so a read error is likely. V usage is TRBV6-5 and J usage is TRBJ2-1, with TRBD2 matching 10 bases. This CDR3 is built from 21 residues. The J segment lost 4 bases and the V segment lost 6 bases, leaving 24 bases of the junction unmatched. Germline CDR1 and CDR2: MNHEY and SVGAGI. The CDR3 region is CASRSTSGWAPRRSRYNEQFF. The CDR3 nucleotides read TGTGCCAGCAGGTCGACTAGCGGGTGGGCGCCCCGTCGATCTCGGTACAATGAGCAGTTCTTC.

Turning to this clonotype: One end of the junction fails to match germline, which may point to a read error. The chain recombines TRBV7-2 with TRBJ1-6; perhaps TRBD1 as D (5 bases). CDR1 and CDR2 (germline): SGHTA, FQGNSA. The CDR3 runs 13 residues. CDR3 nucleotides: TGTGCCAGCAGCACGGGGGGAAGTTCACCACTCCACTTT. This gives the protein CASSTGGSSPLHF.